This TCR beta chain appears in the sequencing data of a study of blood T cells in healthy people across ages. Overall study findings and caveats: PBMCs were not sorted, which prevented a conclusive comparison of naive versus antigen-experienced cells.

Using a J-beta primer mix together with a sample-barcoded 5' primer, a second PCR was run for roughly 7 to 11 cycles. TCRdb re-called the 5' RACE reads through MiXCR, storing one row per CDR3 protein. The sample holds some 760,000 distinct CDR3 sequences, 20% to 30% seen once. This clonotype was observed a handful of times. Its cognate antigen is unknown. Looked up from germline, CDR1 is LNHDA and CDR2 is SQIVND (reference sequence). J lost 4 bases, V lost 3 bases, and 2 bases had no gene match. The CDR3 is made up of 15 amino acids. These sequences were also reported in another study, on T cells of mothers and their children.

Sequencing was performed on blood. This sequence originates from a boy younger than 18 in good health. The chain has TRBV19 and TRBJ2-5, with 13 bases matching TRBD2. Written as DNA, the CDR3 is TGTGCCAGTAGTATTCGGACTAGCGGGGGAGAGACCCAGTACTTC. Its protein is CASSIRTSGGETQYF. Full variable domain (outside the CDR3, taken from reference TRBV19 and TRBJ2-5): DGGITQSPKYLFRKEGQNVTLSCEQNLNHDAMYWYRQDPGQGLRLIYYSQIVNDFQKGDIAEGYSVSREKKESFPLTVTSAQKNPTAFYLCASSIRTSGGETQYFGPGTRLLVL.